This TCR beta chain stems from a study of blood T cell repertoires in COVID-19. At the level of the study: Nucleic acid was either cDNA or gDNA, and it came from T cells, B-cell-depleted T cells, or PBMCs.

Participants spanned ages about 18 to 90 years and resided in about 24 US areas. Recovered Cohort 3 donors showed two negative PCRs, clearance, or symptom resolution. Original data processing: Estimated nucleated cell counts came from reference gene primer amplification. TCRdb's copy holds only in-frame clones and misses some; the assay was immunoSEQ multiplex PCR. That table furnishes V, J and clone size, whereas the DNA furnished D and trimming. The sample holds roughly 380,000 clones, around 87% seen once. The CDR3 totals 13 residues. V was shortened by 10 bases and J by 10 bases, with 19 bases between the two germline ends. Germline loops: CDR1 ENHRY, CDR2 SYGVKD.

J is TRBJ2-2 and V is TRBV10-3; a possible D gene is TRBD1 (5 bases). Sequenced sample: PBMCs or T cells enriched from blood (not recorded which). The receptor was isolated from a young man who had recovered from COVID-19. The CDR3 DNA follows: TGTGCCAGCCGCAGGGTGGAGTCCGAGGAGCTGTTTTTT. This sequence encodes CASRRVESEELFF.